The rows below give T cell receptor beta chains drawn from one sample of a study of control samples from healthy donors and cancer patients. Here immunoSEQ multiplex PCR was the method, and the copy in TCRdb shows in-frame clones only, minus some. The sample records approximately 160,000 clones, approximately 91% being singletons. The specimen sequenced was blood. The origin of the receptors is a woman aged 40 to 55 in good health. Both conserved end residues are part of each CDR3. The D gene is left open where the match is weak. A row's size may be missing; if present it is once, few, many or a size class.

J,size,V,D,length,CDR3,DNA
TRBJ2-1,.,TRBV5-1,TRBD2,14,CASSLAGGGNEQFF,TGCGCCAGCAGCTTGGCCGGGGGAGGGAATGAGCAGTTCTTC
TRBJ2-4,.,TRBV7-9,.,15,CASSLDSTIKNIQYF,TGTGCCAGCAGCTTAGACAGCACTATAAAAAACATTCAGTACTTC
TRBJ1-5,.,TRBV28,.,13,CASSLQNNQPQHF,TGTGCCAGCAGTTTACAAAACAATCAGCCCCAGCATTTT
TRBJ2-1,.,TRBV12-3/TRBV12-4,.,13,CASSLPGAVEQFF,TGTGCCAGCAGTTTGCCCGGGGCGGTCGAGCAGTTCTTC
TRBJ1-2,.,TRBV10-2,.,13,CASSESGVHGYTF,TGCGCCAGCAGTGAGTCTGGGGTGCATGGCTACACCTTC
TRBJ1-5,.,TRBV28,.,15,CASREQGGSNQPQHF,TGTGCCAGCAGGGAACAGGGTGGTAGCAATCAGCCCCAGCATTTT
TRBJ1-1,.,TRBV6-1,.,16,CASSGAIQRVNTEAFF,TGTGCCAGCAGTGGGGCCATTCAGAGGGTGAACACTGAAGCTTTCTTT
TRBJ2-2,.,TRBV6-5,TRBD1,15,CASSRTGWDTGELFF,TGTGCCAGCAGCCGGACAGGGTGGGACACCGGGGAGCTGTTTTTT
TRBJ2-1,once,TRBV11-2,TRBD2,15,CASSIWTAGGGEQFF,TGTGCCAGCAGCATCTGGACTGCGGGGGGTGGTGAGCAGTTCTTC
TRBJ2-5,once,TRBV7-8,TRBD1,13,CASSGTGRETQYF,TGTGCCAGCAGCGGGACAGGGAGAGAGACCCAGTACTTC
TRBJ2-1,.,TRBV12-5,TRBD1,16,CASGLAVQGAYNEQFF,TGTGCTAGTGGTTTGGCCGTACAGGGGGCATACAATGAGCAGTTCTTC
TRBJ2-3,.,TRBV7-9,.,14,CASSLNSVGDTQYF,TGTGCCAGCAGCTTAAATAGCGTTGGGGATACGCAGTATTTT
TRBJ1-2,.,TRBV7-2,TRBD1,15,CASSRPGTGTYGYTF,TGTGCCAGCAGCCGTCCCGGGACAGGGACCTATGGCTACACCTTC
TRBJ1-1,once,TRBV27,.,14,CASSWGGSNTEAFF,TGTGCCAGCAGTTGGGGGGGATCTAACACTGAAGCTTTCTTT
TRBJ1-2,.,TRBV7-6,.,17,CASSPNAARQRDYGYTF,TGTGCCAGCAGCCCGAACGCCGCACGTCAAAGGGACTATGGCTACACCTTC
TRBJ2-7,.,TRBV5-1,.,15,CASSLVGGWGYEQYF,TGCGCCAGCAGCTTGGTCGGAGGATGGGGCTACGAGCAGTACTTC
TRBJ2-2,.,TRBV13,.,11,CASVKGGELFF,TGTGCCAGCGTCAAGGGCGGGGAGCTGTTTTTT
TRBJ2-7,.,TRBV10-3,TRBD1,13,CAISVDRGNEQYF,TGTGCCATCAGTGTTGACAGGGGGAACGAGCAGTACTTC
TRBJ2-7,.,TRBV5-5,.,12,CASSPSEDEQYF,TGTGCCAGCAGCCCTAGCGAAGACGAGCAGTACTTC
TRBJ1-2,.,TRBV5-1,TRBD1,13,CASSVQGARGYTF,TGCGCCAGCAGCGTACAGGGGGCTCGGGGCTACACCTTC
TRBJ2-7,.,TRBV19,.,15,CASSSPSQGSYEQYF,TGTGCCAGTTCTTCTCCTTCACAGGGCTCCTACGAGCAGTACTTC
TRBJ1-1,.,TRBV19,.,13,CASSPDMQIRAFF,TGTGCCAGTAGTCCGGACATGCAGATCAGAGCTTTCTTT
TRBJ2-3,.,TRBV7-9,TRBD2,17,CASRARLAGAPSDTQYF,TGTGCCAGCAGGGCTCGTTTAGCGGGGGCCCCGTCAGATACGCAGTATTTT
TRBJ1-5,.,TRBV18,.,14,CASSPMGITQPQHF,TGTGCCAGCTCACCAATGGGGATTACTCAGCCCCAGCATTTT
TRBJ2-5,.,TRBV18,.,12,CASSPPAETQYF,TGTGCCAGCTCACCACCGGCGGAGACCCAGTACTTC
TRBJ2-7,.,TRBV2,.,14,CASSIPVQPSEQYF,TGTGCCAGCAGTATCCCGGTACAGCCCTCCGAGCAGTACTTC
TRBJ1-4,.,TRBV6-5,.,14,CASSRGRNNEKLFF,TGTGCCAGCAGCCGGGGACGGAATAATGAAAAACTGTTTTTT
TRBJ2-2,.,TRBV12-3/TRBV12-4,.,13,CASSLKWGRELFF,TGTGCCAGCAGTTTAAAATGGGGCCGGGAGCTGTTTTTT
TRBJ2-7,.,TRBV10-1,.,14,CASSDFLSSYEQYF,TGCGCCAGCAGTGATTTTCTAAGCTCCTACGAGCAGTACTTC